Listed here are 9 T cell receptor beta chains from one sample, sequenced in a study of T cells in tumors after PD-1 blockade. Clones were sequenced by immunoSEQ multiplex PCR, and TCRdb holds only the in-frame ones, with some missing. In the table there are 14,000 to 15,000 clones, roughly 80% of which are singletons. The sample in question was PBMCs, obtained after anti-PD-1 treatment. The receptors stem from a human donor with basal cell carcinoma.

The V and J genes are TRBV27 and TRBJ2-3; TRBD1 matches 9 bases. Germline V gene lookup returns CDR1 MNHEY and CDR2 SMNVEV (reference sequence). V dropped 6 bases and J dropped 2; count of bases not matched to a gene: 9. The CDR3 is made up of 16 amino acids. The chain's CDR3 is CASSPGTGQITDTQYF. CDR3 sequence (DNA): TGTGCCAGCAGCCCTGGGACAGGGCAAATCACAGATACGCAGTATTTT.

V gene TRBV3-1 (or the pseudogene TRBV3-2) combines with J gene TRBJ2-6, with a tentative D call TRBD1 (6 bases). The CDR3 loop spans 18 amino acids. CDR1 and CDR2 from the germline V gene are LGHDT and YNNKEL (reference sequence). V was clipped by 4 bases and J by 0 bases, with 16 bases between them. In DNA, the CDR3 is TGTGCCAGCAGCCTTTCAGACGGACAGTACTCTGGGGCCAACGTCCTGACTTTC. Protein sequence: CASSLSDGQYSGANVLTF.

This rearrangement joins TRBV7-3 to TRBJ2-7; no clear D. Trimming left V 5 bases short and J 2 bases short, with 10 bases between. CDR1 and CDR2 (germline): SGHTA, FQGTGA. The CDR3 sequence is 13 residues long. CDR3 bases: TGTGCCAGCAGCCCGTCGGCCACCTACGAGCAGTACTTC. Its translation: CASSPSATYEQYF.

The chain couples TRBV15 to TRBJ2-2; no clear D gene. Trimming left V 0 bases short and J 4 bases short, with 6 bases between. The CDR3 consists of 14 residues. Germline V gene data show CDR1 as LNHNV and CDR2 as YYDKDF (reference sequence). CDR3 loop: CATSREQITGELFF. CDR3 bases: TGTGCCACCAGCAGAGAACAAATCACCGGGGAGCTGTTTTTT.

This clone showed up just once. This chain links TRBV10-3 with TRBJ2-3, with 10 positions matching TRBD1. Trimming took 2 bases from V and 3 from J; bases not matched to a gene: 2. Germline CDR1 ENHRY, CDR2 SYGVKD. The CDR3 has 15 amino acids. This CDR3 is CAISEGQGETDTQYF. The CDR3, as DNA: TGTGCCATCAGTGAGGGACAGGGGGAGACAGATACGCAGTATTTT.

In its sample, this clone was seen a few times. The rearrangement links TRBV5-4 to TRBJ2-1; the D gene is possibly TRBD1 (8 bases). The ends were cut back, 4 bases at V and 7 bases at J, with 33 bases in the middle. The CDR3 consists of 20 residues. CDR1 is SGHNT, CDR2 YYREEE, per germline (reference sequence). CDR3 nucleotides: TGTGCCAGCAGCCACCCTAACCGGGACAGGTTGGGGTTGGGGGGGAATGAGCAGTTCTTC. Residues: CASSHPNRDRLGLGGNEQFF.

CDR3 nucleotide sequence: TGTGCCAGTAGTTCGGGGTCGGGTACCGGGGAGCTGTTTTTT. It encodes CASSSGSGTGELFF. This chain links TRBV19 with TRBJ2-2; D is perhaps TRBD2 (5 bases). Germline CDR1 reads LNHDA; CDR2 reads SQIVND (reference sequence). Trimming took 5 bases from V and 5 from J, leaving 12 bases between them. This CDR3 comprises 14 residues.

J is TRBJ2-3 and V is TRBV24-1, with D hard to call. CDR1 KGHDR and CDR2 SFDVKD come from the germline V gene. The ends were cut back, 4 bases at V and 5 bases at J, with 6 bases in the middle. This CDR3 contains 12 residues. This CDR3 is CATSEFGDTQYF. Written as DNA, the CDR3 is TGTGCCACCAGTGAGTTTGGAGATACGCAGTATTTT.

DNA of the CDR3: TGTGCCAGCAGTTACTCGACACTGGACAGAAACTATGGCTACACCTTC. Translated: CASSYSTLDRNYGYTF. This sequence joins TRBV6-6 and TRBJ1-2; maybe TRBD1 (6 bases). The CDR3 runs 16 residues. Germline CDR1 is MNHNY and CDR2 is SVGAGI (reference sequence). Trimming left V 0 bases short and J 2 bases short, with 13 bases between.